The sequence of this T cell receptor beta chain was determined in a study of CD8+ T cells in alopecia areata (dated by TCRdb to between 2017 and 2018). Regarding the research as a whole: The treated patients took part in an open-label pilot trial in which moderate-to-severe alopecia areata was treated with oral tofacitinib at 5 to 10 mg twice daily. Tofacitinib was administered for 6 to 18 months, and 6 months of follow-up off drug were then conducted to assess delayed response and recurrence. To study T cell clonal expansion in alopecia areata, the researchers applied high-throughput TCRbeta sequencing to both the C3H/HeJ mouse model and human patients. Human TCRbeta sequencing covered scalp tissue and sorted CD4+ and CD8+ peripheral blood T cells from patchy and totalis/universalis alopecia areata patients and healthy controls. Patients on tofacitinib were biopsied at baseline and after 4 and 24 weeks of treatment, and several of the patients also had a later scalp biopsy. Scalp clonality was compared across normal scalp (n=4), patchy alopecia areata scalp (n=8), and alopecia totalis/universalis scalp (n=8). RNA came from the PAXgene miRNA kit for fixed scalp, the miRNeasy kit for PBMCs, and the RNeasy kit for mouse skin. Amplification of TCRbeta CDR3 regions was done by immunoSEQ multiplex PCR using 35 Vbeta forward primers and 13 Jbeta reverse primers. General findings and caveats noted by the study authors: Shared TCR sequences between patients were less evident than in mice, which may be partly attributable to HLA diversity in the patient population. Unlike mouse skin, where gammadelta T cells dominate, normal human skin contains resident alphabeta T cells that get sequenced too, which complicates analysis of the scalp TCR repertoire. Compared with normal scalp, lesional scalp, particularly in alopecia totalis/universalis, had higher clonality and more expanded CD8+ clones, which suggests antigenic drive.

Peripheral blood and lesional scalp punch biopsies were obtained from patients with alopecia areata. Scalp biopsies from humans were placed right away in PAXgene tissue containers for fixation. A remark on this clone: Its antigen remains unidentified. One base away there is no much larger clone; base qualities are not given.

V is cut by 0 bases and J by 2 bases, and the space between the germline ends is 11 bases. Spanning cysteine to phenylalanine, the CDR3 consists of 15 amino acids. This entry keeps only the CDR3 DNA: 45 bases, framed from base 1. Via the germline V gene, CDR1 is MNHEY and CDR2 SVGAGI. The library was obtained by the immunoSEQ multiplex PCR assay. For TCR sequencing, RNA was extracted from every sample and reverse transcribed into cDNA to serve as template. SuperScript III was used to make first-strand cDNA, primed with a 2:1 mix of oligo-dT and random hexamers. A synthetic immune receptor repertoire was used to gauge amplification bias, and whatever bias remained was removed computationally. The original methods were these. After raw reads were preprocessed to remove errors, the CDR3 was defined following IMGT conventions as running from the conserved cysteine to phenylalanine. Clonality was computed as 1 minus the Shannon entropy, with the entropy normalized by log2 of the number of productive unique TCRs. CD4 or CD8 identity of scalp clones was inferred by cross-referencing scalp TCRbeta sequences with sorted blood CD4 and CD8 repertoires. Sourced from immuneACCESS, this table was stored by TCRdb with only in-frame sequences that have V and J called. A share of the clones is absent; for the studies checked, an unresolved V gene accounts for under half, and the remainder has no known explanation. V and J calls and clone size come straight from that table; D and trimming were deduced from the DNA. This sample is represented by more than 9,500 clones; just over 55% of them were singletons. The ten largest clonotypes hold around 13% of the sample.

The chain is assembled from TRBV6-5 and TRBJ2-7; tentative D gene TRBD2, with 5 bases matching. The TCR originated in a human donor with alopecia areata. Sequencing was carried out using skin. The CDR3 in this case is CASSYSGGFAYEQYF. The DNA sequence is as follows: TGTGCCAGCAGTTACTCAGGCGGGTTTGCCTACGAGCAGTACTTC.